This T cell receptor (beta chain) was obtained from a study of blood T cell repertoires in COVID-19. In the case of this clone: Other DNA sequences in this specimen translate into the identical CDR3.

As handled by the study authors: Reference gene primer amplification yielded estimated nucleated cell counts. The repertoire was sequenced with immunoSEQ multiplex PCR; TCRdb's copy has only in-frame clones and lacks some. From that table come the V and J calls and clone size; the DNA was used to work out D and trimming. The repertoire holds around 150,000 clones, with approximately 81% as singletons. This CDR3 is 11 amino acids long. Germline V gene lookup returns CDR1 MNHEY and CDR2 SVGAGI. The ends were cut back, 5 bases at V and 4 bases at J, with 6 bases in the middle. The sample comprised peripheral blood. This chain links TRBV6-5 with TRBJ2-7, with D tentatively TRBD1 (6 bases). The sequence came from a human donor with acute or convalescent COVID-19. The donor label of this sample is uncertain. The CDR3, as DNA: TGTGCCAGCAGTACAGGGTACGAGCAGTACTTC. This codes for CASSTGYEQYF.